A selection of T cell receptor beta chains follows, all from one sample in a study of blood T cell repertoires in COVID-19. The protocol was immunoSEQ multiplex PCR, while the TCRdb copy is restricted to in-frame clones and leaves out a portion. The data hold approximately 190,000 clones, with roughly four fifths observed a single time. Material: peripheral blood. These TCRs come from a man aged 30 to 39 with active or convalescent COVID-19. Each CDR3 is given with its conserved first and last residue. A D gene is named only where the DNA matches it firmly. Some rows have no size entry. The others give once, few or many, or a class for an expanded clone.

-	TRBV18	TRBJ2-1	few	TGTGCCAGCTCACCCCCCGCTAATTATGAGCAGTTCTTC	CASSPPANYEQFF
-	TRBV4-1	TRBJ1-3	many	TGCGCCAGCAGCCAAGACAGGATCTCTGGAAACACCATATATTTT	CASSQDRISGNTIYF
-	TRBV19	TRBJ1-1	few	TGTGCCAGTATCTTGGACAGCGGTGGGAACACTGAAGCTTTCTTT	CASILDSGGNTEAFF
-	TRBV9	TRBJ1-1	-	TGTGCCAGCAGCGTAGTGGAGGGCCCGGCTTTCTTT	CASSVVEGPAFF
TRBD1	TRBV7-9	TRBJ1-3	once	TGTGCCAGCAGCGAGGGTCGAGGGGGCGGAAACACCATATATTTT	CASSEGRGGGNTIYF
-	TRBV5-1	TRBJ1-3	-	TGCGCCAGCAGCTTGGAGCCAGGGATACCTGAAAACACCATATATTTT	CASSLEPGIPENTIYF
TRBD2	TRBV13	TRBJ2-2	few	TGTGCCAGCAGCTTAGAGCGGGAGGAGGACACCGGGGAGCTGTTTTTT	CASSLEREEDTGELFF
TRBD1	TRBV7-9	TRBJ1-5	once	TGTGCCAGCAGCGCCACAGGGGTCATCAATCAGCCCCAGCATTTT	CASSATGVINQPQHF
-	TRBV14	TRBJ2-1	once	TGTGCCAGCAGCCCCCGACTAGAACACCTTAACAATGAGCAGTTCTTC	CASSPRLEHLNNEQFF
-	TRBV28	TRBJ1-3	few	TGTGCCAGCAGAATTTCCGGGACTCTCTCTGGAAACACCATATATTTT	CASRISGTLSGNTIYF
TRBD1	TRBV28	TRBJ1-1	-	TGTGCCAGCAGTTCGGTATTTACCGGGACAGGAATTGTGGATGAAGCTTTCTTT	CASSSVFTGTGIVDEAFF
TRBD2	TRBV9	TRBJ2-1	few	TGTGCCAGCAGCGTAGCGGGGGGGGATAATGAGCAGTTCTTC	CASSVAGGDNEQFF
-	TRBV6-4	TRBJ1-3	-	TGTGCCAGCAGTGACGGAGTCTCTGGAAACACCATATATTTT	CASSDGVSGNTIYF
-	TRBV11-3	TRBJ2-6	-	TGTGCCAGCAGCCGAGGACAAAGCTCTGGGGCCAACGTCCTGACTTTC	CASSRGQSSGANVLTF
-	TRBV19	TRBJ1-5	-	TGTGCCAGTAGCCCGGCGGTGCAGGGACACCATTATAGCAATCAGCCCCAGCATTTT	CASSPAVQGHHYSNQPQHF
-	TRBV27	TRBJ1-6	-	TGTGCCAGCAGTCTAGGCAAGCGACATAATTCACCCCTCCACTTT	CASSLGKRHNSPLHF
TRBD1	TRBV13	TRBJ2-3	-	TGTGCCAGCAGCTTAGGGACAGGGGGGCGGACAGATACGCAGTATTTT	CASSLGTGGRTDTQYF
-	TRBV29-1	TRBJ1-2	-	TGCAGCGTTGGACAGGACGCTAACTATGGCTACACCTTC	CSVGQDANYGYTF
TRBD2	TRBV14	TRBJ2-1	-	TGTGCCAGCAGCCCTCCAGCGGGAGAGGTGGTCAATGAGCAGTTCTTC	CASSPPAGEVVNEQFF
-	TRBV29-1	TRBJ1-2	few	TGCAGCGCCGGGTCCTCGTGGGGCTCTAGCTATGGCTACACCTTC	CSAGSSWGSSYGYTF
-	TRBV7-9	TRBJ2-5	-	TGTGCCAGCAGCACCGGGCTAGCCTCAGAGACCCAGTACTTC	CASSTGLASETQYF
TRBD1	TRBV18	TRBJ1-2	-	TGTGCCAGCTCCACGACAGGGGATAACTATGGCTACACCTTC	CASSTTGDNYGYTF
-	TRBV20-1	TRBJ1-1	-	TGCAGTGCTAGACTAGGGGATGAAGCTTTCTTT	CSARLGDEAFF
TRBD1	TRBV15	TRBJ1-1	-	TGTGCCACCAGCAGAGATCGCCAGGGGGCGGATGAAGCTTTCTTT	CATSRDRQGADEAFF
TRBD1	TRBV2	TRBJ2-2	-	TGTGCCAGCAGCCGGGACAGGGTCGGGGCCGGGGAGCTGTTTTTT	CASSRDRVGAGELFF
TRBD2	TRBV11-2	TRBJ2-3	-	TGTGCCAGCAGCCCCCCGGGGGGGGACAAAGATACGCAGTATTTT	CASSPPGGDKDTQYF
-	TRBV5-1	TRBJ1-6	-	TGCGCCAGCAGCTTGAAGGGGTTAGGCTATAATTCACCCCTCCACTTT	CASSLKGLGYNSPLHF
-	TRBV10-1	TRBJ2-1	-	TGCGCCAGCAGCCCCCGTCCCCCAGATGAGCAGTTCTTC	CASSPRPPDEQFF